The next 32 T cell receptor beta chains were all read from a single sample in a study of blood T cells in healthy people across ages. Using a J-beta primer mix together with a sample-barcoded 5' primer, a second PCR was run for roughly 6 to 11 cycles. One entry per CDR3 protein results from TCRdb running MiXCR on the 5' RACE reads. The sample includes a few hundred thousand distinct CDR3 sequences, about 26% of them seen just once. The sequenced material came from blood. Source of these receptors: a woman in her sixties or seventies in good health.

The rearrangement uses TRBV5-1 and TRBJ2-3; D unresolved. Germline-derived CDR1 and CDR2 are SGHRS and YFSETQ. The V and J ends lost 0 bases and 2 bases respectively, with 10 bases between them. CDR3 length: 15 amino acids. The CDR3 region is CASSLEVGPTDTQYF. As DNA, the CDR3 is TGCGCCAGCAGCTTGGAGGTAGGCCCCACAGATACGCAGTATTTT.

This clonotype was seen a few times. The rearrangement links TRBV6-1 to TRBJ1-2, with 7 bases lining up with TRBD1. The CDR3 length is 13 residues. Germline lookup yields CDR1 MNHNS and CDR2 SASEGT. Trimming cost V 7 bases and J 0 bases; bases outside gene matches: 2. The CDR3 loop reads CASTGTANYGYTF. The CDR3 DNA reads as TGTGCCAGCACTGGGACAGCTAACTATGGCTACACCTTC.

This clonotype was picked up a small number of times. As DNA, the CDR3 is TGTGCCAGCAGTTTATCGAGGCAGGGGGCGCATGGCTACACCTTC. This translates into CASSLSRQGAHGYTF. This sequence joins TRBV27 and TRBJ1-2, with 8 bases aligning to TRBD1. From germline, CDR1 is MNHEY and CDR2 SMNVEV (reference sequence). This CDR3 region has 15 residues. V was clipped by 0 bases and J by 6 bases; unmatched bases: 6.

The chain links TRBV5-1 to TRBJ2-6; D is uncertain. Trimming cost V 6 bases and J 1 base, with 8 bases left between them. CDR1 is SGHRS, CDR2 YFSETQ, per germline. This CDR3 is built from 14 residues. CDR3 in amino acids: CASTDGSGANVLTF. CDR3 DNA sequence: TGCGCCAGCACCGACGGATCTGGGGCCAACGTCCTGACTTTC.

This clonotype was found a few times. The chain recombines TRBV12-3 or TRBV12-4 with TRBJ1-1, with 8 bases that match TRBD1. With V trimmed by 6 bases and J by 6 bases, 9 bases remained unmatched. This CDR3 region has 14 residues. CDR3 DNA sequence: TGTGCCAGCAGCCCGGGACAGGTGGCGCCTGAAGCTTTCTTT. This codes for CASSPGQVAPEAFF.

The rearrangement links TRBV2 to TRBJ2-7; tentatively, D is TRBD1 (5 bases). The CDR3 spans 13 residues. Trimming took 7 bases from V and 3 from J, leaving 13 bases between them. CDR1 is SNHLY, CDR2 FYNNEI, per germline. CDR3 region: CASTSRGFYEQYF. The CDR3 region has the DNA TGTGCCAGCACGAGTAGGGGCTTCTACGAGCAGTACTTC.

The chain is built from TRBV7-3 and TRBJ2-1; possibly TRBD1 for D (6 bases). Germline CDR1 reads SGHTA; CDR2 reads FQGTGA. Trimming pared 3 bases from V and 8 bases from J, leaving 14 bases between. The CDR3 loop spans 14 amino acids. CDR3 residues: CASSFMGASDEQFF. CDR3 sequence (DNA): TGTGCCAGCAGCTTCATGGGGGCCTCTGATGAGCAGTTCTTC. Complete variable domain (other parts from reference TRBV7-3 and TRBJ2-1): GAGVSQTPSNKVTEKGKYVELRCDPISGHTALYWYRQSLGQGPEFLIYFQGTGAADDSGLPNDRFFAVRPEGSVSTLKIQRTERGDSAVYLCASSFMGASDEQFFGPGTRLTVL.

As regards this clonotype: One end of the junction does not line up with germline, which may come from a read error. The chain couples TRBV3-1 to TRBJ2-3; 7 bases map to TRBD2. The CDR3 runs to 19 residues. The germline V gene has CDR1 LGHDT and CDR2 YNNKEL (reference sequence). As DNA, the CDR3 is TGTGCTAGCAGCCAAAACCCCAGGGACTATCCGGAAGGAACAGATACGCAGTATTTT. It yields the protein CASSQNPRDYPEGTDTQYF.

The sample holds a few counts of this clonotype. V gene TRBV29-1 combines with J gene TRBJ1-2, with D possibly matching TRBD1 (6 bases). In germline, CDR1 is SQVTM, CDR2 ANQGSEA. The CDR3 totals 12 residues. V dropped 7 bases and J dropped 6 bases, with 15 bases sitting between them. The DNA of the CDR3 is TGCAGCGCCTTGGGGGCCCTAGATGGCTACACCTTC. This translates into CSALGALDGYTF. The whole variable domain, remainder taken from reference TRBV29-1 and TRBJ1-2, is SAVISQKPSRDICQRGTSLTIQCQVDSQVTMMFWYRQQPGQSLTLIATANQGSEATYESGFVIDKFPISRPNLTFSTLTVSNMSPEDSSIYLCSALGALDGYTFGSGTRLTVV.

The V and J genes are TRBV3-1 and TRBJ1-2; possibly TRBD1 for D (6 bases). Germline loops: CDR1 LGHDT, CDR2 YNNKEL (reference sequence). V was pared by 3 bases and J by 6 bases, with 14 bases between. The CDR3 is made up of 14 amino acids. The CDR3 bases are TGTGCCAGCAGCCATCTCCCGAGGGGGGATGGCTACACCTTC. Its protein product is CASSHLPRGDGYTF.

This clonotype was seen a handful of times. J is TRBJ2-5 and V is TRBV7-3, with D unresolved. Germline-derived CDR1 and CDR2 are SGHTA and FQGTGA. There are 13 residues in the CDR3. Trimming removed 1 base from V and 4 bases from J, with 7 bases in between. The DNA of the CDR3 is TGTGCCAGCAGCTTAATTGCAGGAGAGACCCAGTACTTC. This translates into CASSLIAGETQYF.

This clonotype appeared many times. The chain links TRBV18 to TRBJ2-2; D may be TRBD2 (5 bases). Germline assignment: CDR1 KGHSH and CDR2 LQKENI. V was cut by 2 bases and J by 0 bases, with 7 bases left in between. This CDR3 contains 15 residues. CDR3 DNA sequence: TGTGCCAGCTCACCAGGACTCTCGAACACCGGGGAGCTGTTTTTT. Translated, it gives CASSPGLSNTGELFF.

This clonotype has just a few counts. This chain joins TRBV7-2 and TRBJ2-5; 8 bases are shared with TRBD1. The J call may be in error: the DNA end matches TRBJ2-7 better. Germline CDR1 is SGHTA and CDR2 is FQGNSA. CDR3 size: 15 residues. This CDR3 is CASSLIKAGGNEQYF. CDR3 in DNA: TGTGCCAGCAGCTTAATTAAGGCAGGGGGCAACGAGCAGTACTTC.

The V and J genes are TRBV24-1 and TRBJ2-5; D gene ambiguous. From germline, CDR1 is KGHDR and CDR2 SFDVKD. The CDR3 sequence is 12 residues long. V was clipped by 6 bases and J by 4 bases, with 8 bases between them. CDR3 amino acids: CATSRERETQYF. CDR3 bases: TGTGCCACCAGTAGAGAGCGAGAGACCCAGTACTTC.

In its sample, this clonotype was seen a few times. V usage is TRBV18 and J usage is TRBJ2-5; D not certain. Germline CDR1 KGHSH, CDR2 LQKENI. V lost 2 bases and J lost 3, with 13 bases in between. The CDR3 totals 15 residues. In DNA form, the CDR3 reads TGTGCCAGCTCACCAGGGCGGCCACAAGAAGAGACCCAGTACTTC. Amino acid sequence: CASSPGRPQEETQYF.

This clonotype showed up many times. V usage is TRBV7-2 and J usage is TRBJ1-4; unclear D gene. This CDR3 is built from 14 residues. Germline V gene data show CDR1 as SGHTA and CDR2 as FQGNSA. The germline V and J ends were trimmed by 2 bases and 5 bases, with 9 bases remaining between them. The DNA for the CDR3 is TGTGCCAGCAGCTTAAGCAGATCGAATGAAAAACTGTTTTTT. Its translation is CASSLSRSNEKLFF.

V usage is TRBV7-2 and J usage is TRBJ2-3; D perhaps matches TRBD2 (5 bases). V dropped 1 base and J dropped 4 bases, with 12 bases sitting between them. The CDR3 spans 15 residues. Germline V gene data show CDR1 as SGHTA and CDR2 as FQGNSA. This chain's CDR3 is CASSLVGLASDTQYF. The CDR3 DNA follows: TGTGCCAGCAGCTTAGTTGGGCTAGCTTCAGATACGCAGTATTTT.

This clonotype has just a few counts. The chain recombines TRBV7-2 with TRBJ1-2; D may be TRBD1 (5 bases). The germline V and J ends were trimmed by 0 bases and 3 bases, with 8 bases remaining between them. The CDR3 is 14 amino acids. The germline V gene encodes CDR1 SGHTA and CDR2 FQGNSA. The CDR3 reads CASSLAREDYGYTF. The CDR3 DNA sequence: TGTGCCAGCAGCTTAGCCAGGGAGGACTATGGCTACACCTTC.

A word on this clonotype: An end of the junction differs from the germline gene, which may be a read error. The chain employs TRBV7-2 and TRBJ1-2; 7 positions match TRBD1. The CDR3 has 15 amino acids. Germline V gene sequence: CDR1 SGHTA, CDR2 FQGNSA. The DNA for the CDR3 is TGTGCCTGCAGCTTAACCCGGGACAGCATCTATGGCTACACCTTC. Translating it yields CACSLTRDSIYGYTF.

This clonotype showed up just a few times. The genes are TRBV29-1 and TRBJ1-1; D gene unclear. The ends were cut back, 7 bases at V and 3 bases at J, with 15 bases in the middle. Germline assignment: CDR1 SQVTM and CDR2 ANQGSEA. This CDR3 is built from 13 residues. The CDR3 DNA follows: TGCAGCGCTAATTACCAGGTGGACACTGAAGCTTTCTTT. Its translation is CSANYQVDTEAFF.

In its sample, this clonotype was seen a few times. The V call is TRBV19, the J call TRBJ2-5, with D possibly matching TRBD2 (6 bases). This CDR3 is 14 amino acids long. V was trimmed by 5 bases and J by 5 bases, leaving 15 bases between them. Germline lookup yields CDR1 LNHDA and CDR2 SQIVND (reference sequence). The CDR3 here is CASSLSPGGETQYF. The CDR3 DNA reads TGTGCCAGTAGTCTCAGCCCCGGAGGGGAGACCCAGTACTTC.

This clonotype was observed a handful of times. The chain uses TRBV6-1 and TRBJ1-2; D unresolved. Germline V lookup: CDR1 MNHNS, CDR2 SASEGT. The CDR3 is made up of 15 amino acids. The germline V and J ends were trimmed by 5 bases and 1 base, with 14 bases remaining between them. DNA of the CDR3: TGTGCCAGCAGTCCAAGGAGGTCCCTTAACTATGGCTACACCTTC. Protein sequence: CASSPRRSLNYGYTF.

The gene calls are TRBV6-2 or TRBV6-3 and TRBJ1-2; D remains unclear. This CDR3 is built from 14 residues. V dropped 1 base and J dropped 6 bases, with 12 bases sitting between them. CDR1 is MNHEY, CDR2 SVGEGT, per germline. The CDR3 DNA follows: TGTGCCAGCAGTTACTACGCGGGATCGGATGGCTACACCTTC. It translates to CASSYYAGSDGYTF.

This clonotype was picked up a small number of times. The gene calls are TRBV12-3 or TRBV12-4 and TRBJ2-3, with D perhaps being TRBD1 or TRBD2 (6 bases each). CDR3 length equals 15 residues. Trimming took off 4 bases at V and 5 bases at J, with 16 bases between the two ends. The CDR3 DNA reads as TGTGCCAGCAGTTATGGGGGCGGGGACGGAGATACGCAGTATTTT. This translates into CASSYGGGDGDTQYF.

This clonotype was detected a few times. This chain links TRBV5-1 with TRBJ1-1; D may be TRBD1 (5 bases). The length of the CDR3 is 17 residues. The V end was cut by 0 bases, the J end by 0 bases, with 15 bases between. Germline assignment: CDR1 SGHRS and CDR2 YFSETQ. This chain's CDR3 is CASSLEWGLSLNTEAFF. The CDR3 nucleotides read TGCGCCAGCAGCTTGGAATGGGGGTTATCCTTGAACACTGAAGCTTTCTTT.

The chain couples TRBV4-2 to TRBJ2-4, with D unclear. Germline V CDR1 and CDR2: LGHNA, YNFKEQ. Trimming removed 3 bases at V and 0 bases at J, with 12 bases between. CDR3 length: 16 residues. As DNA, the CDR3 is TGTGCCAGCAGCCAGGATCGACTTGTAGCCAAAAACATTCAGTACTTC. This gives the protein CASSQDRLVAKNIQYF.

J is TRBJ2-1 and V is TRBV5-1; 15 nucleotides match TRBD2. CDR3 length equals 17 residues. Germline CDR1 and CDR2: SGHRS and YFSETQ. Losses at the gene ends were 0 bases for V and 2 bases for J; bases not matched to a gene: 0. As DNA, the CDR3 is TGCGCCAGCAGCTTGGGGACTAGCGGGGGGGCCTACAATGAGCAGTTCTTC. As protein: CASSLGTSGGAYNEQFF.

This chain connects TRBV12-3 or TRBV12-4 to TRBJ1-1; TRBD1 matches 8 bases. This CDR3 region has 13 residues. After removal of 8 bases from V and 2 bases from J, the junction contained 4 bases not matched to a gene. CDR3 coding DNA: TGTGCCAGCGTGGGACAGGTAAACACTGAAGCTTTCTTT. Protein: CASVGQVNTEAFF.

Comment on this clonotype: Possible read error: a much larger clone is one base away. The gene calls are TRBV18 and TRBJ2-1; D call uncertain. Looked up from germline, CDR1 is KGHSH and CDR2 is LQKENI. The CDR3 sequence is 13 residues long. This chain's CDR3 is CASTPWGYNEQFF. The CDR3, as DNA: TGTGCCAGCACACCATGGGGTTACAATGAGCAGTTCTTC. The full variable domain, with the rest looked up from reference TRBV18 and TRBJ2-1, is NAGVMQNPRHLVRRRGQEARLRCSPMKGHSHVYWYRQLPEEGLKFMVYLQKENIIDESGMPKERFSAEFPKEGPSILRIQQVVRGDSAAYFCASTPWGYNEQFFGPGTRLTVL.

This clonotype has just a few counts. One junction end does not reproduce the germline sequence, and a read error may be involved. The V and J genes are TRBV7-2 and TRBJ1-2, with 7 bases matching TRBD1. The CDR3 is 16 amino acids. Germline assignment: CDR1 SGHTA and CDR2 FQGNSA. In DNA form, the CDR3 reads TGTGCCAGCAGCTTAGCGACAGGGAGGGATAACTATGGTTACACCTTC. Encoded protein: CASSLATGRDNYGYTF.

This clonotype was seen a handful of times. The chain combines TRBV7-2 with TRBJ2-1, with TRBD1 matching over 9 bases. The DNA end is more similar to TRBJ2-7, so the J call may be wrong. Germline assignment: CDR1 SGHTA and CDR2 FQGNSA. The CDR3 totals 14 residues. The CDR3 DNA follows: TGTGCCAGCAGCGCCGGGACAGGGATCTACGAGCAGTACTTC. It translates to CASSAGTGIYEQYF.

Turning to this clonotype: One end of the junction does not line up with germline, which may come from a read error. CDR3 in amino acids: CASNHVSAGWYGHTF. CDR3 bases: TGTGCCAGCAACCACGTGTCCGCAGGCTGGTATGGCCACACCTTC. V gene TRBV12-3 or TRBV12-4 combines with J gene TRBJ1-2; D ambiguous. This CDR3 spans 15 amino acids.